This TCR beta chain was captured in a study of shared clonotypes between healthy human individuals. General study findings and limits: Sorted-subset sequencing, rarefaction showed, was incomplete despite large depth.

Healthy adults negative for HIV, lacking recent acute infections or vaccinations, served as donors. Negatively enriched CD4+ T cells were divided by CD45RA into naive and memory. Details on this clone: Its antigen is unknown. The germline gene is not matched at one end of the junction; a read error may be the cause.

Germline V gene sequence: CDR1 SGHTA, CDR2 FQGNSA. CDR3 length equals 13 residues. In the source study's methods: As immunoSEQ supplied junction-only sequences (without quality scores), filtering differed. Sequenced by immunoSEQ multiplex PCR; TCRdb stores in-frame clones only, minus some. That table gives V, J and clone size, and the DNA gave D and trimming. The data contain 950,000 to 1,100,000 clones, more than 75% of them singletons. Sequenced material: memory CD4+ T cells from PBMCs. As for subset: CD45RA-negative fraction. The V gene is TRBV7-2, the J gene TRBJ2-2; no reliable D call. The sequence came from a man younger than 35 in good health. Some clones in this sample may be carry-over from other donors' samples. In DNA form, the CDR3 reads TGTGCCGGCAGCTTATATGACACCGGGGAGCTGTTTTTT. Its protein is CAGSLYDTGELFF. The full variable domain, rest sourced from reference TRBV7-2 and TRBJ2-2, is GAGVSQSPSNKVTEKGKDVELRCDPISGHTALYWYRQSLGQGLEFLIYFQGNSAPDKSGLPSDRFSAERTGGSVSTLTIQRTQQEDSAVYLCAGSLYDTGELFFGEGSRLTVL.